Listed below are T cell receptor beta chains from one sample, sequenced in a study of T cell responses to AZD1222 COVID-19 vaccine. Clones were sequenced by immunoSEQ multiplex PCR, and TCRdb holds only the in-frame ones, with some missing. The sample yields about 100,000 clones, around 84% seen once. Sequenced material: peripheral blood, taken on day 0 of AZD1222 vaccination. These TCRs come from an adult in good health. Both conserved end residues are part of each CDR3. The D gene is left open where the match is weak.

V gene	J gene	D gene	CDR3 protein	CDR3 DNA
TRBV6-1	TRBJ2-1	NA	CASSETPRNEQFF	TGTGCCAGCAGTGAAACCCCTCGAAATGAGCAGTTCTTC
TRBV6-5	TRBJ1-3	NA	CASSYGRVFSGNTIYF	TGTGCCAGCAGTTACGGAAGGGTCTTCTCTGGAAACACCATATATTTT
TRBV4-3	TRBJ1-6	NA	CASSQDYRRESPLHF	TGCGCCAGCAGCCAAGACTACAGGCGGGAATCACCCCTCCACTTT
TRBV11-1	TRBJ2-7	TRBD1	CASSRGTGGEQYF	TGTGCCAGCAGCCGGGGGACAGGGGGCGAGCAGTACTTC
TRBV28	TRBJ2-2	NA	CASTRPRQTNTGELFF	TGTGCCAGCACCCGCCCCCGACAGACGAACACCGGGGAGCTGTTTTTT
TRBV6-5	TRBJ2-7	NA	CASREGFAREQYF	TGTGCCAGCAGAGAGGGCTTTGCGCGCGAGCAGTACTTC
TRBV24-1	TRBJ2-7	NA	CATSAGPPYEQYF	TGTGCCACCAGTGCGGGGCCCCCGTACGAGCAGTACTTC
TRBV4-1	TRBJ1-2	TRBD1	CASSQLSGQGTHGYTF	TGCGCCAGCAGCCAGCTTTCGGGACAGGGGACCCATGGCTACACCTTC
TRBV3-1/TRBV3-2	TRBJ1-2	NA	CASSPLSREGGYTF	TGTGCCAGCAGCCCTCTGTCAAGGGAAGGCGGCTACACCTTC
TRBV7-2	TRBJ1-1	NA	CASSLTGEAFF	TGTGCCAGCAGCCTAACAGGGGAAGCTTTCTTT
TRBV7-6	TRBJ2-5	TRBD2	CASSLGTSGREETQYF	TGTGCCAGCAGCCTCGGGACTAGCGGGAGGGAAGAGACCCAGTACTTC
TRBV7-7	TRBJ2-1	TRBD2	CASSPSSGPRNEQFF	TGTGCTAGCAGCCCCTCTAGCGGCCCTAGGAATGAGCAGTTCTTC
TRBV6-5	TRBJ1-2	NA	CASRRAGPYGYTF	TGTGCCAGCAGACGGGCAGGGCCCTATGGCTACACCTTC
TRBV27	TRBJ1-1	NA	CASSLLGRGTGAFF	TGTGCCAGCAGTTTATTGGGCAGGGGAACTGGAGCTTTCTTT
TRBV2	TRBJ2-2	TRBD2	CASRTGTINTGELFF	TGTGCCAGCAGGACGGGGACTATTAACACCGGGGAGCTGTTTTTT
TRBV9	TRBJ2-7	NA	CASSVGTSGEQYF	TGTGCCAGCAGCGTAGGGACCTCGGGGGAGCAGTACTTC
TRBV30	TRBJ1-6	NA	CAWRDTGWNNSPLHF	TGTGCCTGGAGGGATACAGGGTGGAATAATTCACCCCTCCACTTT